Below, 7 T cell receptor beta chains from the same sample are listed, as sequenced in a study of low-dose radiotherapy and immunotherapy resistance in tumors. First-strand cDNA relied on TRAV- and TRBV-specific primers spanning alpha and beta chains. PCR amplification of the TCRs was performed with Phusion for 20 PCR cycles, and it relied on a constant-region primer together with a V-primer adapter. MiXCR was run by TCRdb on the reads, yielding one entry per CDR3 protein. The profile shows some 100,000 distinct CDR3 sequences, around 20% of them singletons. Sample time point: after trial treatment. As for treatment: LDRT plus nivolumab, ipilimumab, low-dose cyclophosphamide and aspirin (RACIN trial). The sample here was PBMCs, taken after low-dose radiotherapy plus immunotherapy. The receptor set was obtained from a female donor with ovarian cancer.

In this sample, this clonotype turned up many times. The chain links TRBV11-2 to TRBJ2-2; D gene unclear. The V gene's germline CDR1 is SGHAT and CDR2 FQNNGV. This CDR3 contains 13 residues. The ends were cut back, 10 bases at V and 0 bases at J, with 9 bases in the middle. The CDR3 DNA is TGTGCCATGTCCAGATCGAACACCGGGGAGCTGTTTTTT. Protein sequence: CAMSRSNTGELFF.

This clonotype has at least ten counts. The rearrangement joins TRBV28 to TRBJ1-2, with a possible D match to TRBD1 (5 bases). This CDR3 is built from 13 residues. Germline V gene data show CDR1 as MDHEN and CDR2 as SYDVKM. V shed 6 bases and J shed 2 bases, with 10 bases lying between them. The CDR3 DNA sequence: TGTGCCAGCAGGGCCGGGGGGAACTATGGCTACACCTTC. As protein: CASRAGGNYGYTF.

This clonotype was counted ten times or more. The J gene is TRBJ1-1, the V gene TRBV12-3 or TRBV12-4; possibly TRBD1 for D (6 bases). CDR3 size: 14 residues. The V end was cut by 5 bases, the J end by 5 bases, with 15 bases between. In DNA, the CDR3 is TGTGCCAGCAGTCTCGGGACACCACGGACTGAAGCTTTCTTT. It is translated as CASSLGTPRTEAFF.

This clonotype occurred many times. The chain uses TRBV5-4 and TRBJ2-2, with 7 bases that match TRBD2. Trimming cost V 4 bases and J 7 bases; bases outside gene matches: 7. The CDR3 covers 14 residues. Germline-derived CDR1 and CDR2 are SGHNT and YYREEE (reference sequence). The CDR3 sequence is CASSRIAGDGELFF. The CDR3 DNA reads TGTGCCAGCAGCCGTATAGCGGGCGACGGGGAGCTGTTTTTT.

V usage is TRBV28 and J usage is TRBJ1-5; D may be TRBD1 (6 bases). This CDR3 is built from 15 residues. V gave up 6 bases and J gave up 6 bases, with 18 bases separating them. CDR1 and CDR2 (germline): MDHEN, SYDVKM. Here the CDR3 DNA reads TGTGCCAGCAGGCTCTCCCTGGGGGCAGGTCAGCCCCAGCATTTT. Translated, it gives CASRLSLGAGQPQHF. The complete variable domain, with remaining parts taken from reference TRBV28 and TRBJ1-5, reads DVKVTQSSRYLVKRTGEKVFLECVQDMDHENMFWYRQDPGLGLRLIYFSYDVKMKEKGDIPEGYSVSREKKERFSLILESASTNQTSMYLCASRLSLGAGQPQHFGDGTRLSIL.

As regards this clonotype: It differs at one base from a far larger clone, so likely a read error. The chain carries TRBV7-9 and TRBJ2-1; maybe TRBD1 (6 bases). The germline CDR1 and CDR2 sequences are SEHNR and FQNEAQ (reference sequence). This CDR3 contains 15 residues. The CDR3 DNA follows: TGTACCAGCAGCCGGGGAGTGACAGGCTACAATGAGCAGTTCTTC. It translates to CTSSRGVTGYNEQFF.

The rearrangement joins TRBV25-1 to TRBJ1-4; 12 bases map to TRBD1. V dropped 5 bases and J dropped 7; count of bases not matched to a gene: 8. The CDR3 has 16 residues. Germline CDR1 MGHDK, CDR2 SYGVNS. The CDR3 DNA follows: TGTGCCAGCAGTCTCCGGGACAGGGGGCGTTTTGAAAAACTGTTTTTT. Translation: CASSLRDRGRFEKLFF.